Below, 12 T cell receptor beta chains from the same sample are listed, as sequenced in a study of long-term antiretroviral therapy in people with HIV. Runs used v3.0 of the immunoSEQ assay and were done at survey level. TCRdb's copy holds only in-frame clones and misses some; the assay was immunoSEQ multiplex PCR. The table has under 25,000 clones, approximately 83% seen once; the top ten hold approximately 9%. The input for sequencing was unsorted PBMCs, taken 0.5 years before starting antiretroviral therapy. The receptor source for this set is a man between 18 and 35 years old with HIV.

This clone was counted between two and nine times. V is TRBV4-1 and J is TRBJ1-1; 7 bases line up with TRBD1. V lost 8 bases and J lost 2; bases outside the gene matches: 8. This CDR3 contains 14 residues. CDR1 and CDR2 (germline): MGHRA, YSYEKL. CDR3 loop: CASGRGGDNTEAFF. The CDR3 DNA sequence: TGCGCCAGCGGCAGGGGGGGCGATAACACTGAAGCTTTCTTT.

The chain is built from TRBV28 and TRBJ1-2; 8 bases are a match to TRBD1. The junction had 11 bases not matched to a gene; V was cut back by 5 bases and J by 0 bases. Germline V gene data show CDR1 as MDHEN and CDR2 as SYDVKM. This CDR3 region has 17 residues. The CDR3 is CASSTPYRGGSNYGYTF. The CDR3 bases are TGTGCCAGCAGTACGCCGTACAGGGGGGGCTCTAACTATGGCTACACCTTC.

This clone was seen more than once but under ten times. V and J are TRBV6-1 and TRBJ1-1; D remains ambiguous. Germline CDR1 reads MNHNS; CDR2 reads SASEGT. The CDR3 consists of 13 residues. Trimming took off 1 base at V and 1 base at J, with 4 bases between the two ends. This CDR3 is CASSEGENTEAFF. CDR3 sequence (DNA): TGTGCCAGCAGTGAAGGAGAGAACACTGAAGCTTTCTTT.

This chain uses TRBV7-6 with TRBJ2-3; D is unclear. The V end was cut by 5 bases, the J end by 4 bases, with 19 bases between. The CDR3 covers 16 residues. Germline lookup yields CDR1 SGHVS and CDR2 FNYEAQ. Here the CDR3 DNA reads TGTGCCAGCAGCCGCCGGGCCCAGAATGGGGCAGATACGCAGTATTTT. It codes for CASSRRAQNGADTQYF.

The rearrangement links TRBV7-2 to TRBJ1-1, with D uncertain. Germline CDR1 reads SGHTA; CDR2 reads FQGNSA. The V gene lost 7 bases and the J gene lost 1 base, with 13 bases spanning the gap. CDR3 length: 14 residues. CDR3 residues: CASTWPRANTEAFF. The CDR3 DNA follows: TGTGCCAGCACCTGGCCGAGGGCGAACACTGAAGCTTTCTTT.

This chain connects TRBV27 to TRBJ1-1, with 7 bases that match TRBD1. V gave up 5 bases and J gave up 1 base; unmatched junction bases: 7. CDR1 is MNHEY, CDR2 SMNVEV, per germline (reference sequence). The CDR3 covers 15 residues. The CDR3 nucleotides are TGTGCCAGCAGTCCCAGGGGGGAGAGGAACACTGAAGCTTTCTTT. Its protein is CASSPRGERNTEAFF.

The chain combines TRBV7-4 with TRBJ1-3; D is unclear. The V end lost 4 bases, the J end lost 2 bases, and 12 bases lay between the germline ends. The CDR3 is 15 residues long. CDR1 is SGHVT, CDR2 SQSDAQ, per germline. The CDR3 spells CASSSPWATGNTIYF. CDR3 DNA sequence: TGTGCCAGCAGCTCGCCTTGGGCGACTGGAAACACCATATATTTT.

This chain's CDR3 is CASNSGNYGYTF. The CDR3 nucleotides are TGTGCCAGCAATTCAGGCAACTATGGCTACACCTTC. V and J are TRBV28 and TRBJ1-2; the D is unclear. The germline V and J ends were trimmed by 7 bases and 2 bases, with 8 bases remaining between them. The CDR3 is 12 residues long. Looked up from germline, CDR1 is MDHEN and CDR2 is SYDVKM.

The CDR3 reads CASSPGDHLYEQYF. The CDR3 bases are TGTGCCAGCAGTCCGGGAGACCACCTCTACGAGCAGTACTTC. The rearrangement links TRBV7-9 to TRBJ2-7; tentatively, D is TRBD2 (6 bases). From germline, CDR1 is SEHNR and CDR2 FQNEAQ (reference sequence). The V gene lost 6 bases and the J gene lost 3 bases, with 15 bases spanning the gap. The CDR3 length is 14 residues.

CDR3 amino acids: CASSNNYYEQYF. Written as DNA, the CDR3 is TGTGCCAGCAGCAATAATTATTACGAGCAGTACTTC. The V and J genes are TRBV27 and TRBJ2-7; no reliable D call. The CDR3 has 12 residues. Trimming took off 6 bases at V and 4 bases at J, with 10 bases between the two ends. Germline V gene data show CDR1 as MNHEY and CDR2 as SMNVEV (reference sequence).

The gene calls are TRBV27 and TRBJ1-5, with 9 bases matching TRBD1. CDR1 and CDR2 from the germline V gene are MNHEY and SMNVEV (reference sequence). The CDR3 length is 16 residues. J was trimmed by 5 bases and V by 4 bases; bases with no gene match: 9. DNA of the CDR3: TGTGCCAGCAGTTCAACCGGGACAGGGATCTATCAGCCCCAGCATTTT. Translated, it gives CASSSTGTGIYQPQHF.

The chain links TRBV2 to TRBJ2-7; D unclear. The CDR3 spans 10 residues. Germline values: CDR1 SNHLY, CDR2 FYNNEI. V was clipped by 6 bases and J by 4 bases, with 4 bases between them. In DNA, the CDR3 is TGTGCCAGCAGGGAATACGAGCAGTACTTC. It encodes CASREYEQYF.